The rows below give T cell receptor beta chains drawn from one sample of a study of shared clonotypes between healthy human individuals. Produced via immunoSEQ multiplex PCR; TCRdb's table is partial and in-frame only. This sample yields about 520,000 clones, of which about 72% are seen a single time; 12% belongs to the top ten. The source material was PBMCs. The receptor set was obtained from a woman in her 40s in good health. Some clones in this sample may be carry-over from other donors' samples. The CDR3 runs from the conserved cysteine through the conserved F or W. The D gene is left open where the match is weak. Expanded clones are given a class, and other clones once, few, many or no size at all.

clone_size j_call d_call v_call cdr3_aa cdr3_nt
- TRBJ1-5 TRBD1 TRBV18 CASSQETGSNQPQHF TGTGCCAGCTCACAAGAGACAGGGAGCAATCAGCCCCAGCATTTT
few TRBJ2-1 - TRBV12-2 CASRTSGVSPHEQFF TGTGCAAGTCGCACGTCGGGGGTGAGCCCCCATGAGCAGTTCTTC
- TRBJ1-2 TRBD1 TRBV29-1 CRATGGEDYGYTF TGCAGAGCCACAGGGGGCGAGGACTATGGCTACACCTTC
- TRBJ2-7 TRBD2 TRBV5-6 CASSRKREGRYEQYF TGTGCCAGCAGCCGCAAGCGGGAGGGCCGGTACGAGCAGTACTTC
- TRBJ1-1 - TRBV5-1 CASSLGTSEAFF TGCGCCAGCAGCTTGGGAACATCTGAAGCTTTCTTT
- TRBJ1-2 - TRBV5-1 CASSPDGSRTDGYTF TGCGCCAGCAGCCCCGACGGGTCGCGGACAGATGGCTACACCTTC
- TRBJ1-2 - TRBV7-9 CASSSAYGYTF TGTGCCAGCAGCTCAGCCTATGGCTACACCTTC
- TRBJ2-5 - TRBV15 CATSRDHGPEETQYF TGTGCCACCAGCAGAGATCACGGGCCAGAAGAGACCCAGTACTTC
few TRBJ2-7 TRBD2 TRBV28 CASSLRPSGRGRHNEQYF TGTGCCAGCAGTCTTCGACCTAGCGGGAGGGGACGACATAACGAGCAGTACTTC
few TRBJ2-7 - TRBV11-2 CASSVPGLTYEQYF TGTGCCAGCAGCGTACCGGGACTCACCTACGAGCAGTACTTC
- TRBJ1-5 - TRBV27 CASSFSGKQPQHF TGTGCCAGCAGTTTTTCGGGGAAGCAGCCCCAGCATTTT
- TRBJ2-3 - TRBV7-2 CASSLQLNTDTQYF TGTGCCAGCAGCCTCCAGCTTAACACAGATACGCAGTATTTT
- TRBJ2-1 TRBD2 TRBV28 CASKPGGSYNEQFF TGTGCCAGCAAACCGGGAGGGAGTTACAATGAGCAGTTCTTC
many TRBJ1-3 - TRBV9 CASSRTVQPGNTIYF TGTGCCAGCAGCCGGACAGTTCAGCCTGGAAACACCATATATTTT
- TRBJ2-3 TRBD2 TRBV4-1 CASSRYSSGRMGDTQYF TGCGCCAGCAGCCGATACTCTAGCGGGAGAATGGGAGATACGCAGTATTTT
- TRBJ2-2 TRBD2 TRBV12-5 CASGLVRGLAGVVGELFF TGTGCTAGTGGTTTGGTACGGGGACTAGCGGGAGTCGTCGGGGAGCTGTTTTTT
- TRBJ2-2 TRBD2 TRBV5-1 CASSLGLAVNTGELFF TGCGCCAGCAGCTTGGGACTAGCGGTTAACACCGGGGAGCTGTTTTTT
- TRBJ2-7 - TRBV19 CASGRGQPYEQYF TGTGCCAGCGGTCGTGGACAACCCTACGAGCAGTACTTC
- TRBJ1-1 - TRBV2 CASRRFFDTEAFF TGTGCCAGCAGACGGTTTTTCGACACTGAAGCTTTCTTT
- TRBJ2-7 TRBD2 TRBV10-2 CASSPSGRAGEQYF TGCGCCAGCAGTCCAAGCGGGAGGGCAGGCGAGCAGTACTTC
- TRBJ2-7 - TRBV19 CASSLGFPYEQYF TGTGCCAGTAGTTTAGGGTTTCCCTACGAGCAGTACTTC
- TRBJ2-7 - TRBV29-1 CSVTPGDRSLEQYF TGCAGCGTTACTCCAGGGGATAGGTCCCTCGAGCAGTACTTC
- TRBJ1-4 - TRBV2 CASNFIREEKLFF TGTGCCAGCAACTTCATTCGGGAGGAAAAACTGTTTTTT
- TRBJ2-5 TRBD1 TRBV5-1 CASSLGQGELETQYF TGCGCCAGCAGCTTAGGACAGGGGGAGTTGGAGACCCAGTACTTC
once TRBJ2-7 TRBD2 TRBV6-1 CASSEGTSASYEQYF TGTGCCAGCAGCGAAGGGACTAGCGCCTCCTACGAGCAGTACTTC
- TRBJ2-1 - TRBV7-9 CASSHRNKNEQFF TGTGCCAGCAGCCATAGGAACAAAAATGAGCAGTTCTTC
- TRBJ2-3 - TRBV4-2 CASSQDFVMGTSTDTQYF TGTGCCAGCAGCCAAGATTTCGTAATGGGGACTAGCACAGATACGCAGTATTTT
- TRBJ2-5 - TRBV28 CASTSPGREETQYF TGTGCCAGCACCTCCCCGGGCCGGGAAGAGACCCAGTACTTC
- TRBJ2-7 TRBD2 TRBV6-5 CASSRDYSYEQYF TGTGCCAGCAGCCGGGACTACTCCTACGAGCAGTACTTC
once TRBJ2-2 TRBD1 TRBV4-1 CASSRDRGAGELFF TGCGCCAGCAGCCGGGACAGGGGCGCCGGGGAGCTGTTTTTT
- TRBJ1-1 - TRBV30 CAWKGQLNTEAFF TGTGCCTGGAAGGGGCAGCTCAACACTGAAGCTTTCTTT
once TRBJ2-2 TRBD2 TRBV2 CASSPGLASNTGELFF TGTGCCAGCAGTCCGGGACTAGCGTCGAACACCGGGGAGCTGTTTTTT
- TRBJ2-1 TRBD2 TRBV20-1 CSANPAGGQFF TGCAGTGCTAACCCAGCGGGAGGGCAGTTCTTC
- TRBJ2-5 TRBD1 TRBV5-1 CASSPRTGPQETQYF TGCGCCAGCAGCCCGCGGACAGGACCTCAAGAGACCCAGTACTTC
- TRBJ2-5 - TRBV15 CATSRGPETQYF TGTGCCACCAGCAGAGGGCCAGAGACCCAGTACTTC
- TRBJ2-2 - TRBV6-6 CASRGPVNTGELFF TGTGCCAGCAGGGGGCCGGTGAACACCGGGGAGCTGTTTTTT
few TRBJ2-3 TRBD2 TRBV11-2 CASSLAGTTHTQYF TGTGCCAGCAGCTTAGCCGGGACTACGCATACGCAGTATTTT
- TRBJ1-1 - TRBV7-9 CASATKGQNTEAFF TGTGCCAGCGCTACAAAAGGACAGAACACTGAAGCTTTCTTT
- TRBJ1-1 TRBD1 TRBV27 CATTAVTGKRGEAFF TGTGCCACTACCGCCGTGACAGGGAAAAGGGGTGAAGCTTTCTTT
- TRBJ2-5 TRBD2 TRBV11-2 CASSSTSGRRGETQYF TGTGCCAGCAGCTCTACTAGCGGGAGAAGAGGAGAGACCCAGTACTTC
- TRBJ2-5 - TRBV19 CASSIRYQETQYF TGTGCCAGTAGTATCCGGTACCAAGAGACCCAGTACTTC
- TRBJ2-7 TRBD2 TRBV11-1 CASSLGLAGPYEQYF TGTGCCAGCAGCTTAGGACTAGCGGGCCCCTACGAGCAGTACTTC
many TRBJ2-3 - TRBV21-1 CASSQKTGPRIKEDTDTQYF TGTGCCAGCAGCCAAAAGACAGGCCCAAGGATTAAGGAGGACACAGATACGCAGTATTTT
- TRBJ2-3 - TRBV6-1 CASSEIPNTDTQYF TGTGCCAGCAGTGAAATCCCTAATACAGATACGCAGTATTTT
- TRBJ1-1 - TRBV28 CASHQGSGEAFF TGTGCCAGCCACCAGGGCTCGGGTGAAGCTTTCTTT